This TCR beta chain stems from a study of CD8 T cells in ankylosing spondylitis. Study-level findings and limits: Blood from ankylosing spondylitis patients appeared to carry a characteristic roughly eight-variant TCR beta motif.

CDR1 SGHAT and CDR2 FQNNGV come from the germline V gene. The trim removed 6 bases at V and 3 bases at J, leaving 17 bases unmatched. This CDR3 has 18 residues. TCRdb itself ran the 5' RACE reads through MiXCR, one entry per CDR3 protein. Here the sample spans about 440,000 distinct CDR3 sequences, roughly 18% being singletons. On this clonotype itself: The antigen is not known.

The genes are TRBV11-2 and TRBJ1-1, with 9 bases matching TRBD1. What was sequenced was blood, either unsorted or a sorted T cell fraction (not recorded which). This receptor was obtained from a male donor with ankylosing spondylitis. This CDR3 reads CASRGNDRTGVLYTEAFF. CDR3 nucleotides: TGTGCCAGCAGAGGCAACGACCGGACAGGGGTTTTGTACACTGAAGCTTTCTTT. The whole variable domain, filled in from reference TRBV11-2 and TRBJ1-1, reads EAGVAQSPRYKIIEKRQSVAFWCNPISGHATLYWYQQILGQGPKLLIQFQNNGVVDDSQLPKDRFSAERLKGVDSTLKIQPAKLEDSAVYLCASRGNDRTGVLYTEAFFGQGTRLTVV.